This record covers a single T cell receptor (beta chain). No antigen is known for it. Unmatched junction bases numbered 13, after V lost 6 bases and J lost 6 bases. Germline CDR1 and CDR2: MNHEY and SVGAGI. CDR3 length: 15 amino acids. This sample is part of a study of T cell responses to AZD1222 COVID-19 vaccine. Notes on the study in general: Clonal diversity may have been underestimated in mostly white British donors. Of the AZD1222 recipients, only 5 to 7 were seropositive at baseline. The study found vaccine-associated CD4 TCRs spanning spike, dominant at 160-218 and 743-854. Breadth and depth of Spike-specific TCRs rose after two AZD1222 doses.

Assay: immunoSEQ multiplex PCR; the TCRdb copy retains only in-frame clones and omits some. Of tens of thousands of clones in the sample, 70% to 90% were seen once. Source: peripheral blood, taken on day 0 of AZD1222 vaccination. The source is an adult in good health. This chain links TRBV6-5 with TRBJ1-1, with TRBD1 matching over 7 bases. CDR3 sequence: CASSFWTGGGSEAFF. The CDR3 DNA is TGTGCCAGCAGCTTTTGGACAGGCGGAGGGTCTGAAGCTTTCTTT.